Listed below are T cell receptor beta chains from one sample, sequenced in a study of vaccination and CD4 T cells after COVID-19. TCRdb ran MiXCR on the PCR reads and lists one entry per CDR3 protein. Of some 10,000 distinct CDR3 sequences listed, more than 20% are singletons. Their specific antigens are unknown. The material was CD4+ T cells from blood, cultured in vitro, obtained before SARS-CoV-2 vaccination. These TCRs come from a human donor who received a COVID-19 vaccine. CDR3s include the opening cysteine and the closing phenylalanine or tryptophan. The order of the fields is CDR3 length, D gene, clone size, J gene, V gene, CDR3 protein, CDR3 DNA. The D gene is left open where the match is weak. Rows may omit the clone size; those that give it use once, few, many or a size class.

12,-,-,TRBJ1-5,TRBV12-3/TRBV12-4,CASSLDRVGKHF,TGTGCCAGCAGTTTAGACAGGGTGGGGAAGCATTTT
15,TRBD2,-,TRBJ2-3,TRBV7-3,CASSAGLADTDTQYF,TGTGCCAGCAGCGCGGGACTAGCGGACACAGATACGCAGTATTTT
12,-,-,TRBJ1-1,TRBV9,CASSHGLGRAFF,TGTGCCAGCAGCCACGGACTCGGGAGGGCTTTCTTT
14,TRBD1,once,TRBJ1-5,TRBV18,CASSPGQGNQPQHF,TGTGCCAGCTCACCCGGACAGGGAAATCAGCCCCAGCATTTT
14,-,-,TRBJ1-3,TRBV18,CASSPDLPGNTIYF,TGTGCCAGCTCACCCGACTTACCTGGAAACACCATATATTTT
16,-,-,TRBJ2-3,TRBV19,CASSQRRIRVTDTQYF,TGTGCCAGTTCTCAGCGCAGGATCCGAGTCACAGATACGCAGTATTTT
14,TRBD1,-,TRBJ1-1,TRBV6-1,CASSWDRAETEAFF,TGTGCCAGCAGCTGGGACAGGGCTGAAACTGAAGCTTTCTTT
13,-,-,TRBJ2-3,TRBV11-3,CASSLGVQDTQYF,TGTGCCAGCAGCTTGGGTGTTCAGGATACGCAGTATTTT
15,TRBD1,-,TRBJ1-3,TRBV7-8,CASSEQGVSGNTIYF,TGTGCCAGCAGCGAACAGGGGGTCTCTGGAAACACCATATATTTT
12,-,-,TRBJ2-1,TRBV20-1,CSAPLGGGEQFF,TGCAGTGCCCCACTAGGGGGAGGTGAGCAGTTCTTC
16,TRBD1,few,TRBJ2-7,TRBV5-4,CASSPKSGGKIYEQYF,TGTGCCAGCAGCCCCAAGTCAGGGGGCAAAATCTACGAGCAGTACTTC
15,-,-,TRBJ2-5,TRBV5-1,CASSLTGLERETQYF,TGCGCCAGCAGCTTGACGGGGCTGGAGCGAGAGACCCAGTACTTC
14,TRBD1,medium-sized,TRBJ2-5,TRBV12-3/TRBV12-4,CASRFSTGIATQYF,TGTGCCAGCAGATTCTCGACAGGGATCGCGACCCAGTACTTC
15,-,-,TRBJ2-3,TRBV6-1,CASRRDSLGTDTQYF,TGTGCCAGCAGGAGGGACTCGCTTGGCACAGATACGCAGTATTTT
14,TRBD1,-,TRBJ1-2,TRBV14,CASSQGGTGKGYTF,TGTGCCAGCAGCCAAGGGGGGACAGGGAAAGGCTACACCTTC
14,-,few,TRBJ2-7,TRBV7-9,CASSYTGSGYEQYF,TGTGCCAGCAGCTATACAGGGTCCGGTTACGAGCAGTACTTC
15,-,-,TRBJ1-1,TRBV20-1,CSARSSGYRGTEAFF,TGCAGTGCTAGAAGCTCAGGGTACAGAGGCACTGAAGCTTTCTTT
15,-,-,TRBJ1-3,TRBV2,CASAYVGSSGNTIYF,TGTGCCAGCGCCTATGTCGGAAGCTCTGGAAACACCATATATTTT
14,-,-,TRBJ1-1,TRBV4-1,CASSQVPLNTEAFF,TGCGCCAGCAGCCAAGTGCCTCTGAACACTGAAGCTTTCTTT
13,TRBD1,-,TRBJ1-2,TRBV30,CAWSTQGNYGYTF,TGTGCCTGGAGTACACAGGGGAACTATGGCTACACCTTC
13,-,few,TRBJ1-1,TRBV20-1,CSARDMRGTEAFF,TGCAGTGCTAGAGATATGAGGGGGACTGAAGCTTTCTTT
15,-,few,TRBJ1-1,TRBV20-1,CSARDRKARNTEAFF,TGCAGTGCTAGAGATCGGAAAGCCCGAAACACTGAAGCTTTCTTT
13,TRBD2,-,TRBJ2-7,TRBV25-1,CASRGGSQTWQYF,TGTGCCAGCAGGGGGGGGTCCCAGACGTGGCAGTACTTC
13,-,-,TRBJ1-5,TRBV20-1,CSTRTPGSQPQHF,TGCAGTACTAGGACCCCAGGGTCACAGCCCCAGCATTTT
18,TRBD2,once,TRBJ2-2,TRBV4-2,CASSQDPGTSEFTGELFF,TGTGCCAGCAGCCAAGATCCGGGGACTAGCGAGTTCACCGGGGAGCTGTTTTTT
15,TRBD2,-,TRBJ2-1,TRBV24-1,CATSDLLAGGSEQFF,TGTGCCACCAGTGATTTACTAGCGGGGGGGTCCGAGCAGTTCTTC
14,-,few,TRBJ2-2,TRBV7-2,CASSWAMGTGELFF,TGTGCCAGCAGCTGGGCGATGGGCACCGGGGAGCTGTTTTTT
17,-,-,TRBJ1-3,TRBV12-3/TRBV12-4,CASSLGTVAYSGNTIYF,TGTGCCAGCAGTCTAGGGACCGTTGCCTACTCTGGAAACACCATATATTTT
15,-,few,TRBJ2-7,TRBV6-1,CASSEWGPTSYEQYF,TGTGCCAGCAGTGAATGGGGCCCAACCTCCTACGAGCAGTACTTC
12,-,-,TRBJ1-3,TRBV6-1,CASSTRGAGLDF,TGTGCCAGCAGCACACGGGGGGCGGGGTTGGATTTT
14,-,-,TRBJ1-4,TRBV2,CASRETGNNEKLFF,TGTGCCAGCAGGGAAACAGGGAATAATGAAAAACTGTTTTTT
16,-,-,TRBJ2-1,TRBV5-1,CASSYRTAPRGNEQFF,TGCGCCAGCAGCTATCGGACAGCACCCCGAGGCAATGAGCAGTTCTTC
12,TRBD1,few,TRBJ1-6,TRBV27,CASSRQGFALHF,TGTGCCAGCAGCCGACAGGGGTTCGCCCTCCACTTT
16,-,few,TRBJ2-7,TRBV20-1,CSARDRRRGPTYEQYF,TGCAGTGCTAGAGACAGGCGGCGGGGGCCCACCTACGAGCAGTACTTC
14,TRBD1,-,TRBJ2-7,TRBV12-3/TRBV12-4,CASSSQGALHEQYF,TGTGCCAGCAGTTCACAGGGGGCCCTCCACGAGCAGTACTTC
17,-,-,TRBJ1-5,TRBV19,CASSIRETEYSNQPQHF,TGTGCCAGTAGTATTCGAGAGACAGAGTATAGCAATCAGCCCCAGCATTTT
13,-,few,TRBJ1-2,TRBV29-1,CSVSTGHNYGYTF,TGCAGCGTTAGCACGGGCCATAACTATGGCTACACCTTC
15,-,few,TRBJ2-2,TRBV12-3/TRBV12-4,CASSLAPRPTGELFF,TGTGCCAGCAGTTTAGCGCCCAGACCCACCGGGGAGCTGTTTTTT
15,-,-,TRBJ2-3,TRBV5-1,CASSLATGSEDTQYF,TGCGCCAGCAGCTTGGCAACAGGGAGTGAGGATACGCAGTATTTT
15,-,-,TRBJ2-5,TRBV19,CASSILHAKAETQYF,TGTGCCAGTAGTATACTGCACGCGAAGGCGGAGACCCAGTACTTC
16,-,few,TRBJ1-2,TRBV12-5,CASGFQETVTLYGYTF,TGTGCTAGTGGTTTCCAAGAGACAGTAACACTCTATGGCTACACCTTC
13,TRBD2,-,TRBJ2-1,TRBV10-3,CAISAGGNNEQFF,TGTGCCATCAGCGCGGGAGGTAACAATGAGCAGTTCTTC
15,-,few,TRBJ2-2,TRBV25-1,CASSDIWGFTGELFF,TGTGCCAGCAGTGATATATGGGGGTTCACCGGGGAGCTGTTTTTT
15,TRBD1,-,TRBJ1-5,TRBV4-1,CASSQGTGGWQPQHF,TGCGCCAGCAGCCAAGGGACAGGGGGCTGGCAGCCCCAGCATTTT
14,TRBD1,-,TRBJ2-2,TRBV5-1,CASSRGQVTGELFF,TGCGCCAGCAGCCGAGGACAGGTCACCGGGGAGCTGTTTTTT
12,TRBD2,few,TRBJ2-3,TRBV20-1,CSARAGGDTQYF,TGCAGTGCTAGAGCGGGGGGGGATACGCAGTATTTT
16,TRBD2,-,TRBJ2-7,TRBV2,CASTKTGGLESYEQYF,TGTGCCAGCACAAAGACGGGGGGGTTGGAGTCCTACGAGCAGTACTTC
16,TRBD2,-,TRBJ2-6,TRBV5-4,CASSRGGVSGANVLTF,TGTGCCAGCAGCCGGGGGGGGGTCTCTGGGGCCAACGTCCTGACTTTC
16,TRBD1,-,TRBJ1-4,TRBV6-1,CASTRTGAATNEKLFF,TGTGCCAGCACCAGGACAGGGGCCGCAACTAATGAAAAACTGTTTTTT
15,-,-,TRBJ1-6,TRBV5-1,CASSGQDSNNSPLHF,TGCGCCAGCAGCGGCCAAGACAGCAATAATTCACCCCTCCACTTT
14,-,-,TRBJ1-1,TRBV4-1,CASSQVWRASDAFF,TGCGCCAGCAGCCAAGTTTGGCGGGCGTCGGACGCTTTCTTT
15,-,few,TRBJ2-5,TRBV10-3,CAISDIASEQETQYF,TGTGCCATCAGTGACATCGCTAGCGAACAAGAGACCCAGTACTTC
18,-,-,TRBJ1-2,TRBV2,CASSDSGWSTGFNYGYTF,TGTGCCAGCAGTGATTCGGGTTGGAGTACAGGGTTTAACTATGGCTACACCTTC
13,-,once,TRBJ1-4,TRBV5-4,CASSLFANEKLFF,TGTGCCAGCAGCTTGTTCGCGAATGAAAAACTGTTTTTT
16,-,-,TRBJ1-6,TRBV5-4,CASSLGGAGPNSPLHF,TGTGCCAGCAGCTTGGGGGGCGCGGGGCCTAATTCACCCCTCCACTTT
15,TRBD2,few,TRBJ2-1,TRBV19,CASSSGRSSYNEQFF,TGTGCCAGTAGTAGCGGGAGGAGCTCCTACAATGAGCAGTTCTTC
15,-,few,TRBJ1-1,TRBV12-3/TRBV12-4,CASSLIIGGGTEAFF,TGTGCCAGCAGTTTAATAATCGGGGGGGGCACTGAAGCTTTCTTT
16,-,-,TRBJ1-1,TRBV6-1,CASRGTGVRLNTEAFF,TGTGCCAGCAGGGGGACTGGGGTCAGACTGAACACTGAAGCTTTCTTT
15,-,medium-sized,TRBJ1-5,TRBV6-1,CASSALQGSNQPQHF,TGTGCCAGCAGCGCTTTACAGGGATCCAATCAGCCCCAGCATTTT
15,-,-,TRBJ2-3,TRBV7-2,CASSLGASSTDTQYF,TGTGCCAGCAGCTTAGGTGCTAGCAGCACAGATACGCAGTATTTT